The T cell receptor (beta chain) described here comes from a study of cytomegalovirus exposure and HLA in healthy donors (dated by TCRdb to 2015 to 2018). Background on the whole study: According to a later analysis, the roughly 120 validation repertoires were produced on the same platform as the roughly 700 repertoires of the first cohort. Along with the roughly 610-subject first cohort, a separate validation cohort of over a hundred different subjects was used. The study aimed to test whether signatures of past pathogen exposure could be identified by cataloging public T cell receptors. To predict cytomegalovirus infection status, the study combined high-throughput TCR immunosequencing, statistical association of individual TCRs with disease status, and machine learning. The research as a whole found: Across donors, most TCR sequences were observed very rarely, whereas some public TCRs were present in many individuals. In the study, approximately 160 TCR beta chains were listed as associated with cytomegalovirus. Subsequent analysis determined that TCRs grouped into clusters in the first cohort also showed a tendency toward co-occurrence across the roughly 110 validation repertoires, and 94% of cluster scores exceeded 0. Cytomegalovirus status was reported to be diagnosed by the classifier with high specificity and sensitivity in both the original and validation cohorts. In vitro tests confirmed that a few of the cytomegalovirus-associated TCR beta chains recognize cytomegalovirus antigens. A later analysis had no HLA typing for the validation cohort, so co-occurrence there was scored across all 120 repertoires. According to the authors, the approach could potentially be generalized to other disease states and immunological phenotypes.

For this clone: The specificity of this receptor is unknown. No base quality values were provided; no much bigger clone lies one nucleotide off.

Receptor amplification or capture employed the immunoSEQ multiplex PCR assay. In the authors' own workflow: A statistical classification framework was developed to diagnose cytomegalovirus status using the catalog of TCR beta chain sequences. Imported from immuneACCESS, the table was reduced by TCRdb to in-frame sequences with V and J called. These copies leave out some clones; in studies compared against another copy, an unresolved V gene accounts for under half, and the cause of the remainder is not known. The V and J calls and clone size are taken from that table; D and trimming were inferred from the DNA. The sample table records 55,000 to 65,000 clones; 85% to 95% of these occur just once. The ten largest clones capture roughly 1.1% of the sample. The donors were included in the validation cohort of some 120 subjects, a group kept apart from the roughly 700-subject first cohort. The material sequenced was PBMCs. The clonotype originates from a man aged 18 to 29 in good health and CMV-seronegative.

The CDR3 region: CASSLTRQVSGNTIYF. The DNA sequence follows: TGTGCCAGCAGCTTGACCAGACAGGTCTCTGGAAACACCATATATTTT. The chain joins TRBV7-6 to TRBJ1-3; TRBD1 is a possible D gene, resting on 6 matching bases. The germline V gene yields SGHVS for CDR1 and FNYEAQ for CDR2. Deletion took 3 bases off V and 0 bases off J, with a span of 12 bases between the germline ends. The CDR3 runs 16 amino acids, cysteine and phenylalanine included. The only DNA kept is the CDR3, 48 bases in frame from the first base.